Listed here are 31 T cell receptor beta chains from one sample, sequenced in a study of human T cells and chemical hapten exposure. Each CDR3 protein gets one entry after TCRdb re-called the RACE reads with MiXCR. The sample lists approximately 400,000 distinct CDR3 sequences, approximately 5% seen once, with around 2.3% in the top ten. Time point of the sample: patch test 1, 2 weeks after DPC sensitization. The sample's treatment: therapeutic diphenylcyclopropenone sensitization with weekly scalp DPC. The material was whole blood, obtained in connection with sensitization to the hapten diphenylcyclopropenone (DPC). The receptors were gathered from a woman aged 50 to 60 with alopecia areata. Some clones in this sample may be carry-over from other donors' samples.

A few counts support this clonotype. The chain couples TRBV20-1 to TRBJ1-5, with D perhaps TRBD1 (6 bases). The CDR3 is 14 residues long. Trimming shortened V by 1 base and J by 5 bases, and 12 bases separated the two germline ends. CDR1 is DFQATT, CDR2 SNEGSKA, per germline (reference sequence). The CDR3 loop is CSARGRDTYQPQHF. CDR3 coding DNA: TGCAGTGCTAGAGGTCGGGACACTTATCAGCCCCAGCATTTT.

This clonotype was seen a few times. This chain uses TRBV27 with TRBJ2-1; 9 nucleotides agree with TRBD2. Trimming cost V 5 bases and J 6 bases; bases outside gene matches: 11. Germline lookup yields CDR1 MNHEY and CDR2 SMNVEV (reference sequence). The length of the CDR3 is 16 residues. CDR3 sequence (DNA): TGTGCCAGCAGTCCTTACCTAGCGGGGATCCCCAATGAGCAGTTCTTC. Amino acid sequence: CASSPYLAGIPNEQFF.

There are many counts of this clonotype. The rearrangement links TRBV12-3 or TRBV12-4 to TRBJ2-2; the D gene is possibly TRBD1 (5 bases). The ends were cut back, 3 bases at V and 2 bases at J, with 10 bases in the middle. This CDR3 has 15 residues. This chain's CDR3 is CASSLFRENTGELFF. CDR3 DNA: TGTGCCAGCAGTTTGTTCAGGGAAAACACCGGGGAGCTGTTTTTT.

This clonotype has ten or more counts. The V and J genes are TRBV6-5 and TRBJ2-3; no firm D call. V shed 8 bases and J shed 7 bases, with 10 bases lying between them. The CDR3 consists of 11 residues. The germline CDR1 and CDR2 sequences are MNHEY and SVGAGI. CDR3 nucleotides: TGTGCCAGCTTTTGGGCGAATACGCAGTATTTT. Its translation is CASFWANTQYF.

This clonotype was seen repeatedly, ten times or more. The chain has TRBV6-1 and TRBJ1-5, with TRBD1 matching 11 bases. Looked up from germline, CDR1 is MNHNS and CDR2 is SASEGT. Trimming took 4 bases from V and 6 from J; bases not matched to a gene: 2. The CDR3 length is 14 residues. The chain's CDR3 is CASSGTGGGQPQHF. The CDR3 coding sequence is TGTGCCAGCAGTGGGACAGGGGGCGGTCAGCCCCAGCATTTT.

This clonotype came up a few times. The CDR3: CAATGDGTDTQYF. The CDR3 nucleotides are TGTGCCGCCACGGGAGACGGCACAGATACGCAGTATTTT. The chain is built from TRBV30 and TRBJ2-3; perhaps TRBD2 as D (6 bases). Trimming cost V 8 bases and J 1 base, with 13 bases left between them. Germline values: CDR1 GTSNPN, CDR2 SVGIG (reference sequence). The CDR3 covers 13 residues.

As for this clonotype: A read error may explain this, as a much larger clone is one base away. The gene calls are TRBV20-1 and TRBJ2-7, with D perhaps TRBD1 (5 bases). CDR3 length: 17 residues. Germline V gene lookup returns CDR1 DFQATT and CDR2 SNEGSKA (reference sequence). The CDR3 is CSASPDSYRLSSYEQHF. The CDR3 DNA reads as TGCAGTGCTAGCCCTGACAGCTACAGGCTTAGCTCCTACGAGCAGCACTTC.

The V gene is TRBV7-8, the J gene TRBJ2-1, with 12 bases matching TRBD2. V was pared by 5 bases and J by 5 bases, with 4 bases of the junction left unmatched. This CDR3 comprises 15 residues. Germline CDR1 SGHVS, CDR2 FQNEAQ. In DNA form, the CDR3 reads TGTGCCAGCAGCCGCCGGACTAGCGGGGACAATGAGCAGTTCTTC. This codes for CASSRRTSGDNEQFF.

This clonotype was observed at least ten times. The chain links TRBV7-2 to TRBJ2-3, with TRBD2 identical over 9 bases. The germline V gene has CDR1 SGHTA and CDR2 FQGNSA. This CDR3 comprises 17 residues. Trimming removed 2 bases from V and 0 bases from J; junction bases left unmatched: 6. The chain's CDR3 is CASSLKSTSGSTDTQYF. The CDR3 DNA reads TGTGCCAGCAGCTTAAAGTCGACTAGCGGTAGCACAGATACGCAGTATTTT.

This clonotype has more than one count but fewer than ten. J is TRBJ2-3 and V is TRBV6-2 or TRBV6-3, with 9 bases fitting TRBD2. The germline V gene has CDR1 MNHEY and CDR2 SVGEGT. V was pared by 0 bases and J by 3 bases, with 4 bases of the junction left unmatched. The CDR3 length is 16 residues. The CDR3 region has the DNA TGTGCCAGCAGTTACTCCCCGACTAGCGGAACAGATACGCAGTATTTT. Its translation: CASSYSPTSGTDTQYF.

The table lists this clonotype with many counts. At one of its ends the junction is not consistent with the germline gene, which may arise from a read error. The V and J genes are TRBV7-2 and TRBJ1-5; D not certain. Germline CDR1 is SGHTA and CDR2 is FQGNSA. The CDR3 has 17 amino acids. CDR3 nucleotide sequence: TGTGCCAGCAGCCTAGCATGGGCGGCAGCGGGTAATCAGCCCCAGCATTTT. Translated, it gives CASSLAWAAAGNQPQHF.

This clonotype appeared a few times. The chain uses TRBV6-6 and TRBJ1-3; D gene ambiguous. This CDR3 comprises 16 residues. Trimming removed 0 bases at V and 0 bases at J, with 9 bases between. Germline CDR1 reads MNHNY; CDR2 reads SVGAGI (reference sequence). Written as DNA, the CDR3 is TGTGCCAGCAGTTACTCGAGCAGTGACTCTGGAAACACCATATATTTT. Translation: CASSYSSSDSGNTIYF.

This clonotype was recorded at least ten times. This chain connects TRBV7-8 to TRBJ2-7, with D maybe TRBD1 (5 bases). This CDR3 has 13 amino acids. Germline V gene data show CDR1 as SGHVS and CDR2 as FQNEAQ. V lost 4 bases and J 2 bases, leaving 9 bases between the germline ends. The CDR3 bases are TGTGCCAGCAGCTCCGACAGTGCCTACGAGCAGTACTTC. Translating gives CASSSDSAYEQYF.

This clonotype was counted only a few times. The chain joins TRBV7-2 to TRBJ1-2; D might be TRBD1 (6 bases). The CDR3 totals 16 residues. Trimming shortened V by 4 bases and J by 7 bases, and 22 bases separated the two germline ends. The germline gives CDR1 SGHTA, CDR2 FQGNSA. CDR3 sequence reads: CASSSPMGTGTIGYTF. The CDR3 coding sequence is TGTGCCAGCAGCTCCCCGATGGGTACCGGGACAATTGGCTACACCTTC.

In this sample, this clonotype turned up a few times. This chain joins TRBV27 and TRBJ2-1; 8 nucleotides line up with TRBD2. V lost 3 bases and J lost 1; bases outside the gene matches: 2. Germline CDR1 is MNHEY and CDR2 is SMNVEV (reference sequence). The CDR3 is made up of 15 amino acids. Here the CDR3 DNA reads TGTGCCAGCAGTTTCGTAGCGGGATCCTACAATGAGCAGTTCTTC. Translation gives CASSFVAGSYNEQFF.

This clonotype showed up just a few times. The chain recombines TRBV5-1 with TRBJ1-6; 10 nucleotides align to TRBD1. The junction had 2 bases not matched to a gene; V was cut back by 0 bases and J by 8 bases. Germline V lookup: CDR1 SGHRS, CDR2 YFSETQ. CDR3 length equals 15 residues. CDR3 in DNA: TGCGCCAGCAGCTTGGAGGGGACAGGGGATTCACCCCTCCACTTT. Its translation: CASSLEGTGDSPLHF.

This clonotype has at least ten counts. V gene TRBV7-2 combines with J gene TRBJ2-3, with unresolved D. V gave up 3 bases and J gave up 2 bases, with 9 bases separating them. Germline loops: CDR1 SGHTA, CDR2 FQGNSA. The CDR3 spans 14 residues. The CDR3 DNA sequence: TGTGCCAGCAGCTTCGGCGAGCTCACAGATACGCAGTATTTT. Its protein product is CASSFGELTDTQYF.

Points on this clonotype: A read error may be the cause here, since a much bigger clone is one base away. V gene TRBV3-1 combines with J gene TRBJ1-2; D not certain. V lost 2 bases and J lost 4, with 11 bases in between. The CDR3 spans 14 residues. Germline values: CDR1 LGHDT, CDR2 YNNKEL (reference sequence). For the CDR3, the DNA is TGTGCCAGCAGCCAATTCGGCCATACCTATGGCTACACCTTC. Its protein product is CASSQFGHTYGYTF.

This clonotype was counted ten times or more. The chain combines TRBV6-2 or TRBV6-3 with TRBJ2-4; D not certain. The CDR3 has 14 amino acids. The germline V gene encodes CDR1 MNHEY and CDR2 SVGEGT. V lost 6 bases, J lost 6 bases, and 15 bases lay in between. The CDR3 nucleotides are TGTGCCAGCAGCTCCGGCCAAGTCCGAAACATTCAGTACTTC. The encoded protein is CASSSGQVRNIQYF.

This clonotype was recorded at least ten times. The chain combines TRBV7-9 with TRBJ2-3, with no clear D. V dropped 6 bases and J dropped 2 bases, with 6 bases sitting between them. The V gene's germline CDR1 is SEHNR and CDR2 FQNEAQ (reference sequence). CDR3 length equals 12 residues. The DNA for the CDR3 is TGTGCCAGCAGTACTACCACAGATACGCAGTATTTT. This translates into CASSTTTDTQYF.

The rearrangement links TRBV25-1 to TRBJ2-5; TRBD2 agrees at 9 bases. V lost 1 base, J lost 2 bases, and 8 bases stayed unmatched. This CDR3 region has 17 residues. Germline values: CDR1 MGHDK, CDR2 SYGVNS. The CDR3 nucleotides are TGTGCCAGCAGTGAATCAGGGCGGGGGGGGCTACAAGAGACCCAGTACTTC. It encodes CASSESGRGGLQETQYF.

In this sample, this clonotype turned up many times. The chain employs TRBV6-6 and TRBJ2-7; tentatively, D is TRBD2 (7 bases). Germline values: CDR1 MNHNY, CDR2 SVGAGI (reference sequence). The V end was cut by 6 bases, the J end by 0 bases, with 15 bases between. The CDR3 is 15 residues long. CDR3 loop: CASRPAAGASYEQYF. Written as DNA, the CDR3 is TGTGCCAGCAGGCCGGCCGCGGGGGCCTCCTACGAGCAGTACTTC.

This clonotype was picked up many times. J is TRBJ1-2 and V is TRBV3-1; tentative D call: TRBD1 (5 bases). This CDR3 region has 13 residues. Germline assignment: CDR1 LGHDT and CDR2 YNNKEL (reference sequence). Trimming left V 8 bases short and J 1 base short, with 11 bases between. This CDR3 reads CASSTTVNYGYTF. The CDR3 coding sequence is TGTGCCAGCTCAACGACAGTTAACTATGGCTACACCTTC.

Only a few counts were recorded for this clonotype. The gene calls are TRBV6-5 and TRBJ1-6, with 10 bases identical to TRBD1. V gave up 2 bases and J gave up 9 bases; unmatched junction bases: 7. CDR1 and CDR2 (germline): MNHEY, SVGAGI. The CDR3 length is 16 residues. In DNA form, the CDR3 reads TGTGCCAGCAGTTACGACGGACAGGGGGTAGGTTCACCCCTCCACTTT. Amino acids: CASSYDGQGVGSPLHF.

This clonotype was found a few times. The V call is TRBV20-1, the J call TRBJ1-1; TRBD1 agrees at 7 bases. The J segment lost 1 base and the V segment lost 6 bases, leaving 11 bases of the junction unmatched. Germline V CDR1 and CDR2: DFQATT, SNEGSKA (reference sequence). The CDR3 covers 15 residues. CDR3 region: CSAPNPQGSNTEAFF. CDR3 in DNA: TGCAGTGCCCCTAACCCACAGGGGTCGAACACTGAAGCTTTCTTT.

This clonotype was counted many times. The chain uses TRBV12-3 or TRBV12-4 and TRBJ1-4, with a possible D match to TRBD1 (5 bases). The V end was cut by 2 bases, the J end by 2 bases, with 6 bases between. This CDR3 is 14 amino acids long. The chain's CDR3 is CASSLRGTNEKLFF. In DNA, the CDR3 is TGTGCCAGCAGTTTAAGGGGTACTAATGAAAAACTGTTTTTT.

This clonotype was found many times. This chain connects TRBV20-1 to TRBJ2-7; tentative D call: TRBD1 (5 bases). Deletions cut 1 base from V and 6 bases from J, with 10 bases between. Germline V lookup: CDR1 DFQATT, CDR2 SNEGSKA (reference sequence). The CDR3 runs to 12 residues. The CDR3 spells CSARGGPSEQYF. CDR3 in DNA: TGCAGTGCTAGAGGGGGCCCATCCGAGCAGTACTTC.

This clonotype was recorded many times. The V gene is TRBV12-3 or TRBV12-4, the J gene TRBJ2-7, with no clear D. The CDR3 contains 12 residues. V shed 1 base and J shed 8 bases, with 9 bases lying between them. CDR3 nucleotide sequence: TGTGCCAGCAGTTTAGAGGGAATGAAGCAGTACTTC. This translates into CASSLEGMKQYF.

This clonotype showed up many times. The V and J genes are TRBV3-1 and TRBJ1-1; D gene unclear. V was trimmed by 3 bases and J by 1 base, leaving 9 bases between them. This CDR3 is built from 14 residues. Germline values: CDR1 LGHDT, CDR2 YNNKEL (reference sequence). CDR3 in DNA: TGTGCCAGCAGCCATCTGTGGGAGAACACTGAAGCTTTCTTT. Its protein is CASSHLWENTEAFF.

The CDR3, as DNA: TGCAGTGCTATAGGTCCTGGGCTAAGCACAGATACGCAGTATTTT. Protein: CSAIGPGLSTDTQYF. The J gene is TRBJ2-3, the V gene TRBV20-1; the D is unclear. Germline assignment: CDR1 DFQATT and CDR2 SNEGSKA (reference sequence). The CDR3 sequence is 15 residues long. V was cut by 4 bases and J by 0 bases, with 14 bases left in between.

The sample holds a few counts of this clonotype. The V gene is TRBV5-4, the J gene TRBJ1-4; D perhaps matches TRBD1 (5 bases). The V end was cut by 4 bases, the J end by 0 bases, with 16 bases between. The CDR3 has 17 residues. Per germline, CDR1 SGHNT and CDR2 YYREEE (reference sequence). The CDR3 region has the DNA TGTGCCAGCAGCCGGGGCCGGGGGTCAGCAACTAATGAAAAACTGTTTTTT. This gives the protein CASSRGRGSATNEKLFF.